Listed here are 26 T cell receptor beta chains from one sample, sequenced in a study of blood T cell repertoires in COVID-19. Assay used: immunoSEQ multiplex PCR; TCRdb lists only in-frame clones, some missing. This table holds a few hundred thousand clones, just under 90% found once. Material for sequencing was peripheral blood. These receptors all stem from a woman aged 45 to 65 with COVID-19, enrolled during active disease.

The chain employs TRBV19 and TRBJ2-5, with 7 bases lining up with TRBD1. The V gene end was trimmed by 6 bases and the J gene end by 5 bases; junction bases not matched to a gene: 9. Germline-derived CDR1 and CDR2 are LNHDA and SQIVND (reference sequence). The CDR3 extends over 14 amino acids. The chain's CDR3 is CASRKGQSWETQYF. In nucleotides, the CDR3 is TGTGCCAGTAGGAAGGGACAGTCTTGGGAGACCCAGTACTTC.

V gene TRBV3-1 (or the pseudogene TRBV3-2) combines with J gene TRBJ1-1, with 9 bases that match TRBD1. After removal of 5 bases from V and 1 base from J, the junction contained 8 bases not matched to a gene. Germline assignment: CDR1 LGHDT and CDR2 YNNKEL (reference sequence). The CDR3 sequence is 16 residues long. CDR3 in DNA: TGTGCCAGCAGCAAGGGACAGGGCGGCGGGAACACTGAAGCTTTCTTT. Protein: CASSKGQGGGNTEAFF.

The chain employs TRBV11-3 and TRBJ2-1; 9 positions agree with TRBD1. Trimming took 5 bases from V and 14 from J; bases not matched to a gene: 16. The CDR3 is 15 amino acids. Germline V gene sequence: CDR1 SGHNT, CDR2 YENEEA. The CDR3 sequence: CASSTGQGPATVEFF. CDR3 sequence (DNA): TGTGCCAGCAGCACCGGACAGGGGCCCGCCACGGTGGAGTTCTTC.

The chain has TRBV7-9 and TRBJ2-3; possibly TRBD2 for D (6 bases). This CDR3 spans 18 amino acids. The germline V gene has CDR1 SEHNR and CDR2 FQNEAQ (reference sequence). V lost 5 bases and J lost 5, with 26 bases in between. This CDR3 reads CASSKGHSVQGGGDTQYF. The CDR3, as DNA: TGTGCCAGCAGCAAGGGGCATTCCGTCCAGGGAGGAGGAGATACGCAGTATTTT.

This clone has only a few counts. The chain couples TRBV29-1 to TRBJ1-1, with D possibly TRBD1 on 5 matching bases. The ends were cut back, 2 bases at V and 10 bases at J, with 17 bases in the middle. Germline loops: CDR1 SQVTM, CDR2 ANQGSEA. The CDR3 runs to 13 residues. CDR3 in amino acids: CSVERGYGGSAFF. The CDR3 bases are TGCAGCGTTGAAAGGGGCTACGGCGGTTCAGCTTTCTTT.

The CDR3 protein is CASSTGTRANYGYTF. The CDR3 DNA is TGTGCCAGTAGTACCGGGACAAGAGCTAACTATGGCTACACCTTC. V is TRBV19 and J is TRBJ1-2; TRBD1 might be the D (6 bases). The CDR3 sequence is 15 residues long. V was cut by 4 bases and J by 0 bases, with 12 bases left in between. The germline V gene encodes CDR1 LNHDA and CDR2 SQIVND (reference sequence).

V is TRBV18 and J is TRBJ1-2; tentative D call: TRBD1 (6 bases). V dropped 1 base and J dropped 5 bases, with 8 bases sitting between them. CDR1 and CDR2 (germline): KGHSH, LQKENI. The CDR3 sequence is 13 residues long. CDR3 bases: TGTGCCAGCTCACCACACAGGGATTATGGCTACACCTTC. Its translation is CASSPHRDYGYTF.

The V and J genes are TRBV19 and TRBJ2-1, with 9 bases that match TRBD2. J gave up 7 bases and V 5 bases, and 21 bases lay outside the gene matches. The CDR3 covers 19 residues. Germline assignment: CDR1 LNHDA and CDR2 SQIVND (reference sequence). CDR3 sequence: CASSPRLLAGHPTGNEQFF. CDR3 DNA sequence: TGTGCCAGTAGTCCCCGTCTCCTAGCGGGACACCCTACTGGAAATGAGCAGTTCTTC.

The V gene is TRBV27, the J gene TRBJ2-1; 11 positions match TRBD1. This CDR3 comprises 17 residues. The germline CDR1 and CDR2 sequences are MNHEY and SMNVEV (reference sequence). Unmatched junction bases numbered 14, after V lost 7 bases and J lost 6 bases. In nucleotides, the CDR3 is TGTGCCAGCACTTCACTCCCCGGGACAGGGGGGCCCAATGAGCAGTTCTTC. Amino acids: CASTSLPGTGGPNEQFF.

The V gene is TRBV7-2, the J gene TRBJ2-5, with D unclear. CDR3 size: 14 residues. CDR1 and CDR2 from the germline V gene are SGHTA and FQGNSA. V lost 5 bases and J 5 bases, leaving 15 bases between the germline ends. The CDR3 DNA reads as TGTGCCAGCAGCGATAGAGGTAGTTTTGAGACCCAGTACTTC. This gives the protein CASSDRGSFETQYF.

This chain uses TRBV10-1 with TRBJ2-7; 8 bases fit TRBD1. The CDR3 spans 16 residues. The V segment lost 6 bases and the J segment 2 bases; nucleotides outside the gene matches: 12. The V gene's germline CDR1 is WNHNN and CDR2 SYGVQD (reference sequence). The CDR3 loop is CASRDTRTGTPYEQYF. The CDR3 DNA follows: TGCGCCAGCAGAGATACGAGGACAGGGACCCCCTACGAGCAGTACTTC.

The gene calls are TRBV5-1 and TRBJ1-5, with 7 nucleotides matching TRBD1. From germline, CDR1 is SGHRS and CDR2 YFSETQ. V shed 4 bases and J 0 bases; nucleotides not matched to a gene: 4. The CDR3 extends over 15 amino acids. CDR3 DNA: TGCGCCAGCAGCCGGACAGGCAATAGCAATCAGCCCCAGCATTTT. Translation: CASSRTGNSNQPQHF. The entire variable domain, with the rest obtained from reference TRBV5-1 and TRBJ1-5, is as follows: KAGVTQTPRYLIKTRGQQVTLSCSPISGHRSVSWYQQTPGQGLQFLFEYFSETQRNKGNFPGRFSGRQFSNSRSEMNVSTLELGDSALYLCASSRTGNSNQPQHFGDGTRLSIL.

This chain uses TRBV4-2 with TRBJ2-7; D uncertain. Deletions cut 3 bases from V and 0 bases from J, with 12 bases between. The CDR3 is 15 residues long. Germline V gene data show CDR1 as LGHNA and CDR2 as YNFKEQ. The CDR3 sequence is CASSHRYSSSYEQYF. DNA for the CDR3: TGTGCCAGCAGCCACAGGTACAGCAGCTCCTACGAGCAGTACTTC.

The chain has TRBV6-5 and TRBJ1-2; 12 bases agree with TRBD1. The CDR3 spans 15 residues. CDR1 is MNHEY, CDR2 SVGAGI, per germline. Trimming cost V 4 bases and J 8 bases; bases outside gene matches: 8. The DNA for the CDR3 is TGTGCCAGCAGTTCCGGGACAGGGGGCGCAGGCGGCTACACCTTC. This encodes CASSSGTGGAGGYTF.

The chain recombines TRBV29-1 with TRBJ2-2; TRBD2 agrees at 8 bases. With V trimmed by 4 bases and J by 3 bases, 1 base remained unmatched. Germline V gives CDR1 SQVTM, CDR2 ANQGSEA. The CDR3 is 13 residues long. The CDR3 here is CSVVGRDTGELFF. The CDR3 DNA follows: TGCAGCGTTGTCGGGAGGGACACCGGGGAGCTGTTTTTT.

The V call is TRBV18, the J call TRBJ2-7; perhaps TRBD1 as D (5 bases). From germline, CDR1 is KGHSH and CDR2 LQKENI. V was clipped by 1 base and J by 3 bases, with 10 bases between them. CDR3 length equals 14 residues. The CDR3 loop reads CASSPRQQNYEQYF. The CDR3 nucleotides are TGTGCCAGCTCACCACGACAGCAGAACTACGAGCAGTACTTC.

The chain has TRBV27 and TRBJ2-5; 11 positions match TRBD2. The V segment lost 3 bases and the J segment 4 bases; nucleotides outside the gene matches: 7. This CDR3 region has 16 residues. Germline values: CDR1 MNHEY, CDR2 SMNVEV (reference sequence). CDR3 sequence: CASSLNLGLAGETQYF. The CDR3 nucleotides read TGTGCCAGCAGTTTGAATCTCGGACTAGCGGGAGAGACCCAGTACTTC.

The rearrangement uses TRBV19 and TRBJ1-1; 7 nucleotides line up with TRBD1. Trimming cost V 7 bases and J 11 bases; bases outside gene matches: 19. Germline V lookup: CDR1 LNHDA, CDR2 SQIVND (reference sequence). The CDR3 runs 15 residues. The CDR3 region is CASNEGSGRGRSAFF. CDR3 DNA sequence: TGTGCCAGTAACGAAGGCTCGGGCAGGGGGAGGTCGGCTTTCTTT.

The J gene is TRBJ2-1, the V gene TRBV7-3; the match to TRBD2 covers 14 bases. Losses at the gene ends were 6 bases for V and 5 bases for J; bases not matched to a gene: 15. The CDR3 covers 19 residues. Germline-derived CDR1 and CDR2 are SGHTA and FQGTGA. CDR3 residues: CASSPGRGTSGSFNNEQFF. For the CDR3, the DNA is TGTGCCAGCAGTCCAGGCCGGGGGACTAGCGGGAGTTTCAACAATGAGCAGTTCTTC.

The V call is TRBV18, the J call TRBJ1-1, with a possible D match to TRBD1 (6 bases). The CDR3 runs 13 residues. The V end lost 6 bases, the J end lost 7 bases, and 15 bases lay between the germline ends. Germline CDR1 KGHSH, CDR2 LQKENI. CDR3 loop: CASSHGQNLEAFF. The CDR3 region has the DNA TGTGCCAGCTCCCACGGACAGAACCTTGAAGCTTTCTTT.

J is TRBJ1-2 and V is TRBV19; 7 bases agree with TRBD1. Germline trimming cut 4 bases from V and 0 bases from J; bases unmatched to any gene: 8. The germline gives CDR1 LNHDA, CDR2 SQIVND (reference sequence). This CDR3 region has 16 residues. This chain's CDR3 is CASSTGQINTNYGYTF. The CDR3 DNA reads as TGTGCCAGTAGTACGGGACAGATAAATACTAACTATGGCTACACCTTC.

This rearrangement joins TRBV15 to TRBJ2-4; 7 nucleotides match TRBD2. The junction had 3 bases not matched to a gene; V was cut back by 1 base and J by 3 bases. The germline CDR1 and CDR2 sequences are LNHNV and YYDKDF (reference sequence). The CDR3 has 15 residues. CDR3 in amino acids: CATSRVRTSKNIQYF. The CDR3 coding sequence is TGTGCCACCAGCAGAGTGAGGACTAGCAAAAACATTCAGTACTTC.

The rearrangement links TRBV27 to TRBJ2-1; the D gene is possibly TRBD1 (6 bases). CDR3 length: 15 amino acids. Trimming pared 4 bases from V and 4 bases from J, leaving 14 bases between. CDR1 and CDR2 from the germline V gene are MNHEY and SMNVEV (reference sequence). The CDR3 region has the DNA TGTGCCAGCAGTTCCCGTACGCAGGGGTACAATGAGCAGTTCTTC. Protein sequence: CASSSRTQGYNEQFF.

V usage is TRBV15 and J usage is TRBJ2-1; TRBD2 agrees at 15 bases. V trimming: 4 bases; J trimming: 2 bases; junction bases outside the gene matches: 3. Looked up from germline, CDR1 is LNHNV and CDR2 is YYDKDF (reference sequence). CDR3 length equals 17 residues. CDR3 sequence: CATSIWTSGRAYNEQFF. Written as DNA, the CDR3 is TGTGCCACCAGCATTTGGACTAGCGGGAGGGCCTACAATGAGCAGTTCTTC.

The CDR3: CASSTTGVKYF. The CDR3 nucleotides are TGTGCCAGCAGTACGACAGGGGTAAAGTACTTC. The chain is built from TRBV27 and TRBJ2-4; 8 positions match TRBD1. V trimming: 5 bases; J trimming: 14 bases; junction bases outside the gene matches: 5. This CDR3 has 11 amino acids. Germline CDR1 MNHEY, CDR2 SMNVEV (reference sequence).

V is TRBV7-9 and J is TRBJ2-3, with D tentatively TRBD2 (6 bases). The CDR3 is made up of 17 amino acids. The V gene lost 4 bases and the J gene lost 4 bases, with 21 bases spanning the gap. Germline-derived CDR1 and CDR2 are SEHNR and FQNEAQ (reference sequence). The CDR3 protein is CASSSQQLARNSDTQYF. CDR3 nucleotides: TGTGCCAGCAGCTCTCAACAGCTAGCGAGGAATTCAGATACGCAGTATTTT.